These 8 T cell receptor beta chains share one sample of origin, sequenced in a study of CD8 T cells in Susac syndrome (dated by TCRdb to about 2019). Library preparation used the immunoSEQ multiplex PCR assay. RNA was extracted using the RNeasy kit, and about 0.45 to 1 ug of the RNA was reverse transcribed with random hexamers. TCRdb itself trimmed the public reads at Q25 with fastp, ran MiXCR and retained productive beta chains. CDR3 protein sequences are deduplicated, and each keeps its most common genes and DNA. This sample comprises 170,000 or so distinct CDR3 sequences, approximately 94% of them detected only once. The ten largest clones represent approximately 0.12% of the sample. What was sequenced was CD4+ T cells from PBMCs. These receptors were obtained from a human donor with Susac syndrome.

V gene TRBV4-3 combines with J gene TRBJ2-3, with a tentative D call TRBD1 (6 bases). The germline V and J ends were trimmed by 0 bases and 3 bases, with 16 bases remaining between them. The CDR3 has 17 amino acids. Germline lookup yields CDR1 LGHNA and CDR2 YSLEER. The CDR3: CASSQERAGVGTDTQYF. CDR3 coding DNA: TGCGCCAGCAGCCAAGAGAGGGCAGGGGTGGGGACAGATACGCAGTATTTT.

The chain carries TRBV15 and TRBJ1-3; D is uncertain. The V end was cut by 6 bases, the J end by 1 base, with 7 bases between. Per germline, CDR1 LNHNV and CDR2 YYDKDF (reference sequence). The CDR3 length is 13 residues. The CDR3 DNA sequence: TGTGCCACCAGATCGTGGTCTGGAAACACCATATATTTT. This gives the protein CATRSWSGNTIYF.

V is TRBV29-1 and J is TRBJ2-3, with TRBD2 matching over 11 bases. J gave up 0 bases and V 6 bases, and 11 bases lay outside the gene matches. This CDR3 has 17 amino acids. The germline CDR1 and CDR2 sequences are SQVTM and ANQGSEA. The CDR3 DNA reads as TGCAGCGTGGCCTCTAGCGGGGGGCCATTAAGCACAGATACGCAGTATTTT. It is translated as CSVASSGGPLSTDTQYF.

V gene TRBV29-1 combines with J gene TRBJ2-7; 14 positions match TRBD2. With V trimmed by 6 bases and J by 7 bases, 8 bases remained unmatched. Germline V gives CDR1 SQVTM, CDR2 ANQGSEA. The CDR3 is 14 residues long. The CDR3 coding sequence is TGCAGCGTCCGACTAGCGGGAGGGCCGGGGGAGCAGTACTTC. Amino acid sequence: CSVRLAGGPGEQYF.

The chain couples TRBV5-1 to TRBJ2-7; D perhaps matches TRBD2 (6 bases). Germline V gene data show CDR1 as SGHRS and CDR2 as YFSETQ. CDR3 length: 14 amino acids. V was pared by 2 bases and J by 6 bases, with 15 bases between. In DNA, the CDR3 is TGCGCCAGCAGCTTTTCCCAGGGAGGAGGCGAGCAGTACTTC. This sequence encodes CASSFSQGGGEQYF. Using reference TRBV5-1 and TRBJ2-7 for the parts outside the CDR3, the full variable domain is KAGVTQTPRYLIKTRGQQVTLSCSPISGHRSVSWYQQTPGQGLQFLFEYFSETQRNKGNFPGRFSGRQFSNSRSEMNVSTLELGDSALYLCASSFSQGGGEQYFGPGTRLTVT.

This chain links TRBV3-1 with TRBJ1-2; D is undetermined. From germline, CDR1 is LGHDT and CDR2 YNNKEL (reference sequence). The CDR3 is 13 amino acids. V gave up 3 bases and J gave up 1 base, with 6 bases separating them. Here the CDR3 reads CASSQRYNYGYTF. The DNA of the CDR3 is TGTGCCAGCAGCCAGCGGTATAACTATGGCTACACCTTC. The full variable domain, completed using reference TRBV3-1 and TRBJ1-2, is DTAVSQTPKYLVTQMGNDKSIKCEQNLGHDTMYWYKQDSKKFLKIMFSYNNKELIINETVPNRFSPKSPDKAHLNLHINSLELGDSAVYFCASSQRYNYGYTFGSGTRLTVV.

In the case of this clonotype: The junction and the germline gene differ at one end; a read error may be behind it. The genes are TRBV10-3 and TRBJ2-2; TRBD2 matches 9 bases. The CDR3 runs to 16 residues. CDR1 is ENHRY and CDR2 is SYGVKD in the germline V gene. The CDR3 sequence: CAISQSLAGVPGELFF. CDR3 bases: TGTGCCATCAGTCAGTCATTAGCGGGAGTCCCCGGGGAGCTGTTTTTT.

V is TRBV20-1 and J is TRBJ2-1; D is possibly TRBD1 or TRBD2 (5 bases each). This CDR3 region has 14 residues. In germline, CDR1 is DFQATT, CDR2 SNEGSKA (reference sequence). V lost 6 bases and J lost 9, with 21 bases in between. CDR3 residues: CSATRDATTGEQFF. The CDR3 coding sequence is TGCAGTGCAACCCGGGACGCAACTACGGGTGAGCAGTTCTTC.